These T cell receptor beta chains were read from a single sample in a study of spatial heterogeneity in lung cancer. TCRdb re-analysed the 5' RACE reads in MiXCR, keeping a single row per CDR3 protein. Here the sample spans about 20,000 distinct CDR3 sequences, about 7.5% being singletons. Sequenced material: lung tumor tissue, taken at surgery. The receptors shown here come from a male donor with early-stage non-small cell lung cancer. Each CDR3 is given without its conserved first and last residue. Each record gives: J gene, D gene, clone size, V gene, CDR3 protein. A D gene is named only where the DNA matches it firmly. The size of a clone is reported for some rows only, either as once, few or many, or as a class for expanded clones.

>TRBJ2-7|.|few|TRBV12-3/TRBV12-4
ASGYAGSSYEQY
>TRBJ2-7|.|.|TRBV6-2/TRBV6-3
ASRQTRYEQY
>TRBJ1-5|.|.|TRBV27
ASSLSGGQYSNQPQH
>TRBJ1-1|TRBD1|many|TRBV6-2/TRBV6-3
ASSYSNDRASEAF
>TRBJ2-5|TRBD1|many|TRBV24-1
ATSDTDRGAPETQY
>TRBJ1-2|TRBD1|.|TRBV5-4
ASNNTGGDGYT
>TRBJ2-7|TRBD2|few|TRBV10-2
ASSSSSGGPSYEQY
>TRBJ1-2|.|many|TRBV6-5
ASTSPWGEGGYT
>TRBJ2-7|.|.|TRBV12-3/TRBV12-4
ASSRVRGYEQY
>TRBJ2-3|.|few|TRBV18
ASSPSFQGTDTQY
>TRBJ2-3|.|.|TRBV27
ASTTSREDTQY
>TRBJ2-7|.|.|TRBV4-1
ASSQDRQRRSYEQY
>TRBJ1-1|.|.|TRBV4-3
ASSDYMNTEAF
>TRBJ2-7|TRBD1|many|TRBV28
ANPPDREPN
>TRBJ2-3|TRBD2|few|TRBV10-1
ASRASGTLDTQY
>TRBJ2-7|TRBD2|few|TRBV20-1
SVTGGRYEQY
>TRBJ1-6|TRBD1|medium-sized|TRBV19
ASSIGPTGTGLSPLH
>TRBJ2-1|.|many|TRBV9
ASSTHNEQF
>TRBJ1-2|TRBD1|many|TRBV7-2
ASSLVAQGITGGYT
>TRBJ1-2|TRBD1|many|TRBV5-1
ASSEEQGYGYT
>TRBJ2-5|.|few|TRBV7-6
ASSPDIGSETQY
>TRBJ2-7|.|.|TRBV20-1
SARRFEGSSYEQY
>TRBJ2-1|.|many|TRBV12-3/TRBV12-4
ASSWGNNEQF
>TRBJ2-1|.|.|TRBV10-2
ASSENRERQF
>TRBJ1-2|.|.|TRBV12-3/TRBV12-4
ASRSANYGYT
>TRBJ2-2|TRBD2|.|TRBV30
AWSAWTSGGAITGELF
>TRBJ2-6|.|.|TRBV29-1
SVEEGAGANVLT
>TRBJ2-7|TRBD2|many|TRBV27
ASSYAGGPLYEQY
>TRBJ2-5|.|many|TRBV18
ASSPGRETQY
>TRBJ2-7|TRBD1|many|TRBV20-1
SARAGTEYEQY
>TRBJ1-2|.|many|TRBV7-6
ASSLEAGSFYGYT
>TRBJ2-7|.|.|TRBV25-1
ARLYHEQY
>TRBJ2-7|TRBD2|few|TRBV10-3
AISERGASGGAGYEQY
>TRBJ1-5|.|.|TRBV6-5
ASSSPYQPQH
>TRBJ1-5|.|large|TRBV6-2/TRBV6-3
ASSSTTESLGAQH
>TRBJ2-6|.|many|TRBV30
AWIGNGANVLT
>TRBJ2-3|TRBD2|.|TRBV2
ASRGTSGGADTQY
>TRBJ2-2|.|many|TRBV10-3
AISVAAVSTGELF
>TRBJ2-7|TRBD2|many|TRBV23-1
ASSQLKGGDCYEQY
>TRBJ1-2|.|.|TRBV28
ASSSVAPGNYGYT
>TRBJ1-4|TRBD1|.|TRBV14
ASSQERRQGAEKLF
>TRBJ1-2|.|many|TRBV4-1
ASSQDWAGNYGYT
>TRBJ2-1|.|medium-sized|TRBV20-1
SAMKPQMGNEQF
>TRBJ1-2|.|.|TRBV27
ASSFSGGNGYT
>TRBJ1-2|.|many|TRBV9
ASSVGSSANYGYT
>TRBJ2-7|TRBD2|many|TRBV7-8
ASSLRLAGSTYEQY
>TRBJ2-7|.|many|TRBV6-6
ASSRRDEQY
>TRBJ1-6|.|many|TRBV28
ASLGHLNSPLH